These 5 T cell receptor beta chains originate from one sample sequenced in a study of radiotherapy plus CTLA-4 blockade in lung cancer. Data came from immunoSEQ multiplex PCR; TCRdb stores just in-frame clones and leaves some out. The sample shows more than 90,000 clones, approximately 77% of them seen only once. The material was peripheral blood, obtained from a patient treated with radiotherapy plus ipilimumab. The receptor set was obtained from a human donor with non-small cell lung cancer that progressed on radiotherapy plus ipilimumab. Some clones in this sample may be carry-over from other donors' samples.

V is TRBV5-4 and J is TRBJ1-6, with a weak D call TRBD1 (6 bases). Per germline, CDR1 SGHNT and CDR2 YYREEE (reference sequence). V lost 4 bases and J 8 bases, leaving 19 bases between the germline ends. The CDR3 contains 16 residues. The CDR3 sequence: CASSDRGRGWDSPLHF. The DNA of the CDR3 is TGTGCCAGCAGCGACCGCGGCAGGGGATGGGATTCACCCCTCCACTTT.

The chain couples TRBV18 to TRBJ1-1, with D hard to call. Germline CDR1 reads KGHSH; CDR2 reads LQKENI. Trimming removed 1 base at V and 0 bases at J, with 9 bases between. The CDR3 is 15 amino acids. CDR3: CASSPQGFVNTEAFF. In DNA, the CDR3 is TGTGCCAGCTCACCACAGGGTTTCGTGAACACTGAAGCTTTCTTT.

The table lists this clone with a count of one. V usage is TRBV9 and J usage is TRBJ2-1; D may be TRBD1 (6 bases). The CDR3 is made up of 15 amino acids. The germline CDR1 and CDR2 sequences are SGDLS and YYNGEE. V lost 0 bases and J lost 8, with 15 bases in between. CDR3 nucleotide sequence: TGTGCCAGCAGCGTAGACGGCAGGGGTTGGGATGAGCAGTTCTTC. It encodes CASSVDGRGWDEQFF.

V and J are TRBV4-2 and TRBJ2-1; 8 nucleotides align to TRBD1. The germline gives CDR1 LGHNA, CDR2 YNFKEQ. J was trimmed by 7 bases and V by 0 bases; bases with no gene match: 5. This CDR3 spans 15 amino acids. The CDR3 loop is CASSQDRGLGNEQFF. Written as DNA, the CDR3 is TGTGCCAGCAGCCAAGACAGGGGGCTCGGAAATGAGCAGTTCTTC.

The V gene is TRBV18, the J gene TRBJ1-2, with D possibly matching TRBD1 (5 bases). Between the trimmed V and J ends, which lost 5 bases and 4 bases, there was a span of 20 bases. Per germline, CDR1 KGHSH and CDR2 LQKENI. The CDR3 runs to 16 residues. CDR3 in DNA: TGTGCCAGCTCAGCCGCCGGGTTGGTAGGGGTCTATGGCTACACCTTC. It encodes CASSAAGLVGVYGYTF.